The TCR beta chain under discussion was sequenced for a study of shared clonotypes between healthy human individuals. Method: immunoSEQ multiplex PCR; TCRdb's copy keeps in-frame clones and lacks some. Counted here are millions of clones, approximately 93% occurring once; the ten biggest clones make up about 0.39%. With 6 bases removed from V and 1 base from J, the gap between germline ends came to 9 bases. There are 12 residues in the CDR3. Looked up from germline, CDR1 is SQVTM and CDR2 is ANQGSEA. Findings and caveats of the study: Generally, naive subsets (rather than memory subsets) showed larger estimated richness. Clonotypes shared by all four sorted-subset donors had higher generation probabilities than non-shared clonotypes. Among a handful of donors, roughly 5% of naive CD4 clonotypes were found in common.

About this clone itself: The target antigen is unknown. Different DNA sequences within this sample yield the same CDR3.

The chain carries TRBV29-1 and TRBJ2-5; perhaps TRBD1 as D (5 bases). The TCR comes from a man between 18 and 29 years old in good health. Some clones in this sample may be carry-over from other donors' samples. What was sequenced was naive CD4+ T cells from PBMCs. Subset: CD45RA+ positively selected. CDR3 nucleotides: TGCAGCGTCCAGGGCCCCCAAGAGACCCAGTACTTC. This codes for CSVQGPQETQYF. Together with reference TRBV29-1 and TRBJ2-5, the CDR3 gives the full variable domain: SAVISQKPSRDICQRGTSLTIQCQVDSQVTMMFWYRQQPGQSLTLIATANQGSEATYESGFVIDKFPISRPNLTFSTLTVSNMSPEDSSIYLCSVQGPQETQYFGPGTRLLVL.